This is a list of T cell receptor beta chains from one sample in a study of blood T cell repertoires in COVID-19. The data were produced by immunoSEQ multiplex PCR, yet TCRdb's version contains in-frame clones alone and is incomplete. The sample holds about 140,000 clones; roughly 84% are singletons and the top ten take over 7%. The sample was peripheral blood. The source is a human donor in a cohort sampled during active COVID-19. The CDR3 runs from the conserved cysteine through the conserved F or W. A D gene is named only where the DNA matches it firmly. Clone size is shown for a subset of rows, as once, few, many or a class of expanded clone.

D,size,length,V,J,DNA,CDR3
TRBD2,-,13,TRBV15,TRBJ2-3,TGTGCCACCAGGACTAGCGGCACAGATACGCAGTATTTT,CATRTSGTDTQYF
TRBD2,-,16,TRBV19,TRBJ2-5,TGTGCCAGTAGTACCTCTAGCGGGGGCGGACAAGAGACCCAGTACTTC,CASSTSSGGGQETQYF
-,once,15,TRBV16,TRBJ1-6,TGTGCCAGCAGCCAATTATCGGGGTTTGGTTCACCCCTCCACTTT,CASSQLSGFGSPLHF
-,-,15,TRBV5-1,TRBJ1-1,TGCGCCAGCAGCTTGGTAGGGGCTGGTGGCACTGAAGCTTTCTTT,CASSLVGAGGTEAFF
-,-,13,TRBV9,TRBJ2-7,TGTGCCAGCAGCAAGGGACATGACTACGAGCAGTACTTC,CASSKGHDYEQYF
-,-,15,TRBV27,TRBJ2-7,TGTGCCAGCCGGATCGAAACAGGGGGAGGGTACGAGCAGTACTTC,CASRIETGGGYEQYF
-,once,9,TRBV12-3/TRBV12-4,TRBJ1-5,TGTGCAACGGGACAGCCCCAGCATTTT,CATGQPQHF
-,-,16,TRBV7-9,TRBJ2-1,TGTGCCACGCACGTCGCCAGGGGCCTAGAGGGAAATGAGCAGTTCTTC,CATHVARGLEGNEQFF
TRBD1,-,15,TRBV6-6,TRBJ1-1,TGTGCCAGCAGCCCCCCGGGACAGGGGAATTCTGAAGCTTTCTTT,CASSPPGQGNSEAFF
-,-,15,TRBV9,TRBJ2-5,TGTGCCAGCAGTGACGGCATCCATTCGAGGGAGACCCAGTACTTC,CASSDGIHSRETQYF
-,-,14,TRBV29-1,TRBJ2-1,TGCAGCGTTGACAGGGGCTACACCTACAATGAGCAGTTCTTC,CSVDRGYTYNEQFF
-,-,15,TRBV27,TRBJ2-1,TGTGCCAGCAGTTATAGGACAGCCTACTACAATGAGCAGTTCTTC,CASSYRTAYYNEQFF
-,-,11,TRBV5-1,TRBJ2-7,TGCGCCAGCAGCTTGGCAGACGAGCAGTACTTC,CASSLADEQYF